A selection of T cell receptor beta chains follows, all from one sample in a study of memory CD4+ T cells and cytomegalovirus serostatus. The assay was immunoSEQ multiplex PCR, and TCRdb's table has in-frame clones only and misses some. The sample yields some 66,000 clones, 60% to 85% seen once. Sequencing input: memory CD4+ T cells from blood. These receptors all stem from an adult in good health and CMV-seropositive. Each CDR3 is given with its conserved first and last residue. D genes are given only for firm matches. Some rows mark clone size as missing; the rest say once, few, many or name a class of expanded clone.

v_call: TRBV7-9
clone_size: -
d_call: TRBD2
j_call: TRBJ2-3
cdr3_aa: CASSLVLAVSTDTQYF
cdr3_nt: TGTGCCAGCAGCTTAGTACTAGCGGTTAGCACAGATACGCAGTATTTT

v_call: TRBV11-2
clone_size: -
d_call: -
j_call: TRBJ2-1
cdr3_aa: CASSLARKSHNEQFF
cdr3_nt: TGTGCCAGCAGCTTAGCTCGAAAATCTCACAATGAGCAGTTCTTC

v_call: TRBV11-2
clone_size: -
d_call: -
j_call: TRBJ2-2
cdr3_aa: CASSIIRGRGAGELFF
cdr3_nt: TGTGCCAGCAGCATCATACGAGGCCGGGGCGCCGGGGAGCTGTTTTTT

v_call: TRBV29-1
clone_size: -
d_call: -
j_call: TRBJ1-2
cdr3_aa: CSVDSYGYTF
cdr3_nt: TGCAGCGTCGACAGCTATGGCTACACCTTC

v_call: TRBV20-1
clone_size: -
d_call: -
j_call: TRBJ1-2
cdr3_aa: CSGGDLYGYTF
cdr3_nt: TGCAGTGGGGGGGACCTCTATGGCTACACCTTC

v_call: TRBV27
clone_size: -
d_call: TRBD2
j_call: TRBJ2-3
cdr3_aa: CASSRGLALEDTQYF
cdr3_nt: TGTGCCAGCAGTAGGGGACTAGCGTTAGAAGATACGCAGTATTTT

v_call: TRBV25-1
clone_size: -
d_call: -
j_call: TRBJ2-2
cdr3_aa: CASSDPEGGGRRSGELFF
cdr3_nt: TGTGCCAGCAGTGACCCCGAGGGGGGCGGGAGAAGATCCGGGGAGCTGTTTTTT

v_call: TRBV5-1
clone_size: -
d_call: -
j_call: TRBJ2-4
cdr3_aa: CATPPPGRTNIQYF
cdr3_nt: TGCGCCACCCCGCCCCCGGGACGAACAAACATTCAGTACTTC

v_call: TRBV9
clone_size: once
d_call: -
j_call: TRBJ2-6
cdr3_aa: CASSVPGANVLTF
cdr3_nt: TGTGCCAGCAGCGTCCCTGGGGCCAACGTCCTGACTTTC

v_call: TRBV2
clone_size: -
d_call: TRBD2
j_call: TRBJ2-1
cdr3_aa: CASRRGSEQFF
cdr3_nt: TGTGCCAGCAGGCGCGGGAGTGAGCAGTTCTTC

v_call: TRBV6-1
clone_size: -
d_call: -
j_call: TRBJ1-5
cdr3_aa: CASSEAGSPYSNQPQHF
cdr3_nt: TGTGCCAGCAGTGAAGCGGGCAGCCCGTATAGCAATCAGCCCCAGCATTTT

v_call: TRBV6-6
clone_size: -
d_call: -
j_call: TRBJ2-5
cdr3_aa: CASSYPPGREGTQYF
cdr3_nt: TGTGCCAGCAGTTACCCACCCGGCAGGGAAGGGACCCAGTACTTC

v_call: TRBV2
clone_size: once
d_call: TRBD1
j_call: TRBJ1-5
cdr3_aa: CASNNDRGANQPQHF
cdr3_nt: TGTGCCAGCAACAACGACAGGGGTGCCAATCAGCCCCAGCATTTT

v_call: TRBV4-2
clone_size: -
d_call: TRBD2
j_call: TRBJ2-1
cdr3_aa: CASSPPGGSSYNEQFF
cdr3_nt: TGTGCCAGCAGCCCCCCAGGCGGGAGTTCCTACAATGAGCAGTTCTTC

v_call: TRBV7-3
clone_size: -
d_call: TRBD2
j_call: TRBJ2-2
cdr3_aa: CASSLQGLAENTGELFF
cdr3_nt: TGTGCCAGCAGCTTACAGGGACTAGCGGAGAACACCGGGGAGCTGTTTTTT

v_call: TRBV2
clone_size: -
d_call: TRBD1
j_call: TRBJ2-7
cdr3_aa: CASGDRGLYEQYF
cdr3_nt: TGTGCCAGCGGGGACAGGGGGCTGTACGAGCAGTACTTC

v_call: TRBV29-1
clone_size: -
d_call: -
j_call: TRBJ1-2
cdr3_aa: CSVVKGGSYTF
cdr3_nt: TGCAGCGTTGTCAAAGGGGGGAGCTACACCTTC

v_call: TRBV19
clone_size: many
d_call: -
j_call: TRBJ2-5
cdr3_aa: CASSMGKTTETQYF
cdr3_nt: TGTGCCAGTAGTATGGGGAAGACCACGGAGACCCAGTACTTC

v_call: TRBV10-3
clone_size: -
d_call: TRBD1
j_call: TRBJ1-2
cdr3_aa: CAISESQGVDYGYTF
cdr3_nt: TGTGCCATCAGTGAGTCCCAGGGGGTCGACTATGGCTACACCTTC

v_call: TRBV4-1
clone_size: -
d_call: -
j_call: TRBJ2-5
cdr3_aa: CASSQDRMRAETQYF
cdr3_nt: TGCGCCAGCAGCCAAGATAGGATGAGGGCGGAGACCCAGTACTTC

v_call: TRBV6-6
clone_size: -
d_call: TRBD2
j_call: TRBJ2-7
cdr3_aa: CAISGTSGSLEQYF
cdr3_nt: TGTGCCATCTCCGGGACTAGCGGGAGTTTAGAGCAGTACTTC

v_call: TRBV5-1
clone_size: -
d_call: TRBD1
j_call: TRBJ2-3
cdr3_aa: CASSSGQGLDTQYF
cdr3_nt: TGCGCCAGCAGCTCGGGACAGGGGTTAGATACGCAGTATTTT

v_call: TRBV2
clone_size: -
d_call: TRBD1
j_call: TRBJ1-4
cdr3_aa: CASSYTGTGFEKLFF
cdr3_nt: TGTGCCAGCAGTTATACCGGGACAGGCTTCGAAAAACTGTTTTTT

v_call: TRBV6-6
clone_size: -
d_call: TRBD1
j_call: TRBJ2-7
cdr3_aa: CASSRTGTGFDEQYF
cdr3_nt: TGTGCCAGCAGCAGAACCGGGACAGGGTTCGACGAGCAGTACTTC

v_call: TRBV18
clone_size: -
d_call: -
j_call: TRBJ2-7
cdr3_aa: CASSPSQTAPSEQYF
cdr3_nt: TGTGCCAGCTCACCGTCCCAGACCGCCCCCTCCGAGCAGTACTTC

v_call: TRBV4-3
clone_size: -
d_call: -
j_call: TRBJ2-6
cdr3_aa: CASSQVRTTSGANVLTF
cdr3_nt: TGCGCCAGCAGCCAAGTTAGAACGACCTCTGGGGCCAACGTCCTGACTTTC

v_call: TRBV10-1
clone_size: once
d_call: -
j_call: TRBJ2-2
cdr3_aa: CASSESFGRGHTGELFF
cdr3_nt: TGCGCCAGCAGTGAGTCATTTGGCAGGGGACACACCGGGGAGCTGTTTTTT

v_call: TRBV7-2
clone_size: -
d_call: -
j_call: TRBJ2-4
cdr3_aa: CASTHAVLAKNIQYF
cdr3_nt: TGTGCCAGCACCCATGCGGTTCTAGCCAAAAACATTCAGTACTTC

v_call: TRBV11-2
clone_size: -
d_call: -
j_call: TRBJ2-6
cdr3_aa: CASSSDSSRSGANVLTF
cdr3_nt: TGTGCCAGCAGCTCGGACAGTTCGCGCTCTGGGGCCAACGTCCTGACTTTC

v_call: TRBV9
clone_size: -
d_call: TRBD1
j_call: TRBJ2-2
cdr3_aa: CASSPWDRPGELFF
cdr3_nt: TGTGCCAGCAGCCCCTGGGACAGGCCCGGGGAGCTGTTTTTT

v_call: TRBV30
clone_size: -
d_call: -
j_call: TRBJ1-6
cdr3_aa: CAWRPPGSDNSPLHF
cdr3_nt: TGTGCCTGGAGACCCCCCGGGAGTGACAATTCACCCCTCCACTTT

v_call: TRBV29-1
clone_size: -
d_call: -
j_call: TRBJ1-2
cdr3_aa: CSVEKQGDGYTF
cdr3_nt: TGCAGCGTTGAAAAACAGGGAGACGGCTACACCTTC

v_call: TRBV5-4
clone_size: -
d_call: TRBD2
j_call: TRBJ2-3
cdr3_aa: CASSHHSGEGDTQYF
cdr3_nt: TGTGCCAGCAGTCACCATAGCGGGGAGGGGGATACGCAGTATTTT

v_call: TRBV6-5
clone_size: -
d_call: -
j_call: TRBJ1-1
cdr3_aa: CASSYSGTKDTEAFF
cdr3_nt: TGTGCCAGCAGTTACTCAGGGACAAAGGACACTGAAGCTTTCTTT

v_call: TRBV11-2
clone_size: once
d_call: TRBD2
j_call: TRBJ2-1
cdr3_aa: CASSSLTSSYNEQFF
cdr3_nt: TGTGCCAGCAGCTCCTTGACTAGCTCTTACAATGAGCAGTTCTTC

v_call: TRBV28
clone_size: many
d_call: -
j_call: TRBJ1-5
cdr3_aa: CASTRSGYQPQHF
cdr3_nt: TGTGCCAGCACCCGGTCGGGGTATCAGCCCCAGCATTTT

v_call: TRBV10-3
clone_size: -
d_call: -
j_call: TRBJ2-1
cdr3_aa: CAISGQQGEQFF
cdr3_nt: TGTGCCATCAGTGGGCAACAGGGTGAGCAGTTCTTC

v_call: TRBV9
clone_size: -
d_call: TRBD2
j_call: TRBJ2-5
cdr3_aa: CASSPRLAGETQYF
cdr3_nt: TGTGCCAGCAGCCCCAGACTAGCGGGGGAGACCCAGTACTTC

v_call: TRBV6-1
clone_size: few
d_call: TRBD1
j_call: TRBJ2-5
cdr3_aa: CASSERTGVKTQYF
cdr3_nt: TGTGCCAGCAGTGAACGGACAGGGGTGAAGACCCAGTACTTC

v_call: TRBV9
clone_size: -
d_call: -
j_call: TRBJ2-7
cdr3_aa: CASSKSELGTTLIYEQYF
cdr3_nt: TGTGCCAGCAGCAAGTCCGAGTTGGGGACAACGCTCATCTACGAGCAGTACTTC

v_call: TRBV28
clone_size: -
d_call: -
j_call: TRBJ2-5
cdr3_aa: CASRTYGQKKETQYF
cdr3_nt: TGTGCCAGCCGTACCTATGGGCAGAAAAAAGAGACCCAGTACTTC

v_call: TRBV18
clone_size: -
d_call: TRBD2
j_call: TRBJ2-1
cdr3_aa: CASSPQRGGNEQFF
cdr3_nt: TGTGCCAGCTCACCACAGCGGGGGGGCAATGAGCAGTTCTTC

v_call: TRBV30
clone_size: few
d_call: -
j_call: TRBJ1-2
cdr3_aa: CAWSPNRDGGYTF
cdr3_nt: TGTGCCTGGAGTCCCAACAGGGACGGAGGCTACACCTTC

v_call: TRBV10-2
clone_size: -
d_call: -
j_call: TRBJ2-2
cdr3_aa: CASSIRRGPDTGELFF
cdr3_nt: TGCGCCAGCAGTATCAGGCGGGGGCCGGACACCGGGGAGCTGTTTTTT

v_call: TRBV27
clone_size: -
d_call: TRBD2
j_call: TRBJ2-1
cdr3_aa: CASSLRGTSGYNEQFF
cdr3_nt: TGTGCCAGCAGTTTACGTGGGACTAGCGGCTACAATGAGCAGTTCTTC

v_call: TRBV6-1
clone_size: -
d_call: -
j_call: TRBJ2-1
cdr3_aa: CASTEGSYNEQFF
cdr3_nt: TGTGCCAGCACCGAGGGCTCCTACAATGAGCAGTTCTTC

v_call: TRBV4-2
clone_size: -
d_call: -
j_call: TRBJ1-1
cdr3_aa: CASSLTWGNDVAEAFF
cdr3_nt: TGTGCCAGCAGCCTCACCTGGGGGAATGATGTTGCTGAAGCTTTCTTT

v_call: TRBV9
clone_size: -
d_call: -
j_call: TRBJ1-6
cdr3_aa: CASSVGPSSYNSPLHF
cdr3_nt: TGTGCCAGCAGCGTAGGTCCGAGCTCCTATAATTCACCCCTCCACTTT

v_call: TRBV18
clone_size: -
d_call: TRBD1
j_call: TRBJ1-5
cdr3_aa: CASSPPSGGGRPQHF
cdr3_nt: TGTGCCAGCTCACCACCCTCAGGGGGAGGGAGGCCCCAGCATTTT

v_call: TRBV4-1
clone_size: -
d_call: -
j_call: TRBJ2-2
cdr3_aa: CASSPAAGGTGELFF
cdr3_nt: TGCGCCAGCAGCCCGGCCGCCGGGGGCACCGGGGAGCTGTTTTTT

v_call: TRBV7-3
clone_size: -
d_call: -
j_call: TRBJ1-1
cdr3_aa: CASSSQGLHTEAFF
cdr3_nt: TGTGCCAGCAGCTCACAGGGTTTACACACTGAAGCTTTCTTT